These T cell receptor beta chains were read from a single sample in a study of beta chain features in type 1 diabetes. Generated by immunoSEQ multiplex PCR, the TCRdb table keeps only in-frame clones and is missing some. The repertoire includes about 260,000 clones, around 24% of them detected once, and roughly 0.013% sits in the top ten. Input material: naive CD4+ T cells from blood. These receptors were collected from a woman aged 25 to 39 with type 1 diabetes. CDR3s include the opening cysteine and the closing phenylalanine or tryptophan. Fields, in order: J gene, V gene, CDR3 protein.

j_gene: TRBJ2-1; v_gene: TRBV6-6; CDR3aa: CASSSGSPYNEQFF
j_gene: TRBJ2-4; v_gene: TRBV5-4; CDR3aa: CASSLSLAKNIQYF
j_gene: TRBJ2-1; v_gene: TRBV28; CDR3aa: CASATRDRGLAVYNEQFF
j_gene: TRBJ2-7; v_gene: TRBV28; CDR3aa: CASSAGGWTNTYEQYF
j_gene: TRBJ2-1; v_gene: TRBV2; CDR3aa: CASSELYNEQFF
j_gene: TRBJ2-3; v_gene: TRBV2; CDR3aa: CASSESPSSTDTQYF
j_gene: TRBJ2-5; v_gene: TRBV7-9; CDR3aa: CASSLSGGTVGTQYF
j_gene: TRBJ2-7; v_gene: TRBV5-1; CDR3aa: CASSKGPLAGGTYEQYF
j_gene: TRBJ2-7; v_gene: TRBV2; CDR3aa: CASTGSSYEQYF
j_gene: TRBJ2-1; v_gene: TRBV27; CDR3aa: CASSTLAGAEFF
j_gene: TRBJ2-6; v_gene: TRBV27; CDR3aa: CASSVGQRANVLTF
j_gene: TRBJ2-1; v_gene: TRBV6-5; CDR3aa: CASSYTGTSGYNEQFF
j_gene: TRBJ2-2; v_gene: TRBV5-1; CDR3aa: CASSLAVFNTGELFF
j_gene: TRBJ2-6; v_gene: TRBV10-3; CDR3aa: CAISAQGAGANVLTF
j_gene: TRBJ2-7; v_gene: TRBV4-1; CDR3aa: CASSHLFRARSYEQYF
j_gene: TRBJ2-3; v_gene: TRBV2; CDR3aa: CASTKTSGSDTQYF
j_gene: TRBJ2-2; v_gene: TRBV15; CDR3aa: CATSDDRGLRAGELFF
j_gene: TRBJ1-1; v_gene: TRBV6-1; CDR3aa: CASKRAGEAFF
j_gene: TRBJ1-2; v_gene: TRBV23-1; CDR3aa: CASSHFCGGGGYTF
j_gene: TRBJ2-3; v_gene: TRBV11-2; CDR3aa: CASSSTDTQYF
j_gene: TRBJ1-1; v_gene: TRBV29-1; CDR3aa: CSVRSGQTMNTEAFF
j_gene: TRBJ1-5; v_gene: TRBV29-1; CDR3aa: CSSEQGSNQPQHF
j_gene: TRBJ2-4; v_gene: TRBV5-1; CDR3aa: CASSSDVGIQYF